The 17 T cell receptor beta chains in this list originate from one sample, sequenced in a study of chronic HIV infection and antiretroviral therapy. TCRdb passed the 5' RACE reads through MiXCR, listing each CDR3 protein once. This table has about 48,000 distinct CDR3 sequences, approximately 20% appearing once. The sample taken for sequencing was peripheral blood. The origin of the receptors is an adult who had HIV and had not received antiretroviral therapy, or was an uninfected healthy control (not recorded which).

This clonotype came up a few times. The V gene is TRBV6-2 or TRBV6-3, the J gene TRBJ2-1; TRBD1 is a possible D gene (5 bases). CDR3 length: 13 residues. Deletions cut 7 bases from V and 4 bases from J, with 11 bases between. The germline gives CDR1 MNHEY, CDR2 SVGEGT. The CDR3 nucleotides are TGTGCCAGCACGCAGGGCGATTACAATGAGCAGTTCTTC. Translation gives CASTQGDYNEQFF.

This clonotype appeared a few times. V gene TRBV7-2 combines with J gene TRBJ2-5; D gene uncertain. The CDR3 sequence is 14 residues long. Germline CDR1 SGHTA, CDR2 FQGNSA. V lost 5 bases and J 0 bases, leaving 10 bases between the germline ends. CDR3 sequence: CASSPRRYQETQYF. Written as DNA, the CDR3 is TGTGCCAGCAGCCCCCGACGGTACCAAGAGACCCAGTACTTC.

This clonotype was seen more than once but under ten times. This chain's CDR3 is CASSPDRREAQYF. In nucleotides, the CDR3 is TGTGCCAGCAGTCCCGACAGGAGAGAGGCGCAGTATTTT. V gene TRBV12-3 or TRBV12-4 combines with J gene TRBJ2-3; D is perhaps TRBD1 (6 bases). V shed 5 bases and J shed 10 bases, with 16 bases lying between them. The CDR3 has 13 residues.

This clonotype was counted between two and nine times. The CDR3 sequence: CSVEVTGGNGYTF. Here the CDR3 DNA reads TGCAGCGTTGAAGTAACAGGGGGCAACGGCTACACCTTC. The V and J genes are TRBV29-1 and TRBJ1-2; 9 bases agree with TRBD1. The junction had 5 bases not matched to a gene; V was cut back by 1 base and J by 8 bases. The germline gives CDR1 SQVTM, CDR2 ANQGSEA. The length of the CDR3 is 13 residues.

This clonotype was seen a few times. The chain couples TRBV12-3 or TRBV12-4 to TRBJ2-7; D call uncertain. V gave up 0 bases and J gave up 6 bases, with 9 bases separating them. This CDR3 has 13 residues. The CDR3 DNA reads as TGTGCCAGCAGTTTAGCGGGTTCGGGCGAGCAGTACTTC. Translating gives CASSLAGSGEQYF.

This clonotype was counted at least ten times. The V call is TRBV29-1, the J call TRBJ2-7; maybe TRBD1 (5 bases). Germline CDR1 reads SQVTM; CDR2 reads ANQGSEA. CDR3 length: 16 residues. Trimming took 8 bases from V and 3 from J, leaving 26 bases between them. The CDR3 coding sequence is TGCAGCTGCCGCCTGGTCGCGGACACCACCGGCTACGAGCAGTACTTC. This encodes CSCRLVADTTGYEQYF.

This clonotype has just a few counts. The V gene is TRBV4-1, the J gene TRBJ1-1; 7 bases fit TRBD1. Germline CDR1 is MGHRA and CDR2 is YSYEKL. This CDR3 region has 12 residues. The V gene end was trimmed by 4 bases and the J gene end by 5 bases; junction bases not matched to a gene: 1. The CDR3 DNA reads TGCGCCAGCAGCCCGACAGGGACTGAAGCTTTCTTT. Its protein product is CASSPTGTEAFF.

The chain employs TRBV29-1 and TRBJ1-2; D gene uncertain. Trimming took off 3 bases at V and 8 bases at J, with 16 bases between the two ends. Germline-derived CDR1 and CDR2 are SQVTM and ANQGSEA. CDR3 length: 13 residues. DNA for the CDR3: TGCAGCGTTGAGCTACAGTCGGTCCTGGGCTACACCTTC. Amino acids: CSVELQSVLGYTF.

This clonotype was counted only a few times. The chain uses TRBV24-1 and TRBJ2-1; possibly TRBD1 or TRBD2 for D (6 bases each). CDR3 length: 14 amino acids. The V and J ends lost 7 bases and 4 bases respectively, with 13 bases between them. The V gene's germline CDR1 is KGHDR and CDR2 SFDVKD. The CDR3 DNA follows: TGTGCCACCAGGGAGGGGGGCTTATACAATGAGCAGTTCTTC. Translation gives CATREGGLYNEQFF.

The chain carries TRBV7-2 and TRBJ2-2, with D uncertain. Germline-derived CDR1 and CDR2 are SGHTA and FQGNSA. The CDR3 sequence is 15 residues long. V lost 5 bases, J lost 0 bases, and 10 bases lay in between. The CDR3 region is CASSLAPTNTGELFF. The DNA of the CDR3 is TGTGCCAGCAGCCTGGCCCCTACGAACACCGGGGAGCTGTTTTTT.

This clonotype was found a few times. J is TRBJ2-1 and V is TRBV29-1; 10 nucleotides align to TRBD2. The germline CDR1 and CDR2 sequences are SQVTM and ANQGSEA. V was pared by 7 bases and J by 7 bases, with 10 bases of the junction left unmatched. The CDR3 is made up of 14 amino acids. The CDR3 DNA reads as TGCAGCGCGTTGCTAGCGGGAGTCGCAAATGAGCAGTTCTTC. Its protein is CSALLAGVANEQFF.

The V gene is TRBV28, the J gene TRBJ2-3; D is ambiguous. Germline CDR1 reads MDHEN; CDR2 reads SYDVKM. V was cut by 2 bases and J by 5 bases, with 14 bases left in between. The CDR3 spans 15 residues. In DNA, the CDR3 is TGTGCCAGCAGTTTACCTGGCAGCGCTCGAGATACGCAGTATTTT. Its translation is CASSLPGSARDTQYF.

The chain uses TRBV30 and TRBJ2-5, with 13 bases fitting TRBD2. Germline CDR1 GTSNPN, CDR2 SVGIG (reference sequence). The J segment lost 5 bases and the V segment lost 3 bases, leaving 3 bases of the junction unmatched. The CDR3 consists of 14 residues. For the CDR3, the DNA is TGTGCCTGGAGCGCGACTAGCGGGGGGGAGACCCAGTACTTC. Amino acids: CAWSATSGGETQYF.

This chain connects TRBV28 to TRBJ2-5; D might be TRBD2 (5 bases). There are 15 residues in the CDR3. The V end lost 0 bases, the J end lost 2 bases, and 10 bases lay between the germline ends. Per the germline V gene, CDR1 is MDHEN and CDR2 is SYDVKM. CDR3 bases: TGTGCCAGCAGTTTATGGAGGGAACGACAAGAGACCCAGTACTTC. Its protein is CASSLWRERQETQYF.

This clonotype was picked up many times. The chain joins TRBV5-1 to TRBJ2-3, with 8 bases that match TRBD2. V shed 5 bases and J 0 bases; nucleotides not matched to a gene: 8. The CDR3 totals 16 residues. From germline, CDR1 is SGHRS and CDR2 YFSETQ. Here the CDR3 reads CASSGWLAGSTDTQYF. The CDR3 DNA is TGCGCCAGCAGTGGATGGCTAGCGGGCAGCACAGATACGCAGTATTTT.

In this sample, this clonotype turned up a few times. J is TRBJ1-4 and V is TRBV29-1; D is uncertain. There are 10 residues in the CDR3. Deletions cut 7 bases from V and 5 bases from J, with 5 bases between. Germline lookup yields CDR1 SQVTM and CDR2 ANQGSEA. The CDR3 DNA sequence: TGCAGCGCAAGAAATGAAAAACTGTTTTTT. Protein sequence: CSARNEKLFF.

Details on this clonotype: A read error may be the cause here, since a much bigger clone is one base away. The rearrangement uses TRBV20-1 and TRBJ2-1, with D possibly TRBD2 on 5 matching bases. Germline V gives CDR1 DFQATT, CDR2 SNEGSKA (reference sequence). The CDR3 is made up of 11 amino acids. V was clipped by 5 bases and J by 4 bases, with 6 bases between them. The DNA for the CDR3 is TGCAGTGCTCGGAGGTACAATGAGCAGTTCTTC. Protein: CSARRYNEQFF.